This T cell receptor beta chain was sequenced during a study of T cell responses to AZD1222 COVID-19 vaccine. In the case of this clone: Antigen specificity is unknown.

Assay: immunoSEQ multiplex PCR; the TCRdb copy retains only in-frame clones and omits some. This sample carries fewer than 110,000 clones, around 91% of them seen once, and the ten largest clones take roughly 44%. CDR3 size: 16 residues. J gave up 6 bases and V 0 bases, and 11 bases lay outside the gene matches. CDR1 SGHVS and CDR2 FNYEAQ come from the germline V gene. Findings of the study overall: Sampling that yielded the repertoires occurred only after the peak T cell response. Clonal diversity may have been underestimated, and the donors were mostly white British, with more females than males. Of spike-specific TCRs, nearly half reportedly target regions left unmutated in variants.

This sample comprised peripheral blood, obtained on day 0 of AZD1222 vaccination. The clonotype originates from an adult in good health. The V and J genes are TRBV7-6 and TRBJ2-7; 7 nucleotides agree with TRBD2. CDR3 nucleotide sequence: TGTGCCAGCAGCTTAGCGCCCCGGGAGGCCTCCGGCGAGCAGTACTTC. It specifies CASSLAPREASGEQYF.